The sequence of this T cell receptor (beta chain) was determined in a study of shared clonotypes between healthy human individuals. The CDR3 is made up of 14 amino acids. The junction had 4 bases not matched to a gene; V was cut back by 2 bases and J by 5 bases. Germline V lookup: CDR1 SGHRS, CDR2 YFSETQ. Genomic DNA from each subset was divided evenly over several immunoSEQ plates. Here immunoSEQ multiplex PCR was the method, and the copy in TCRdb shows in-frame clones only, minus some. This table has 2 million to 3 million clones, approximately 94% appearing once. The rearrangement uses TRBV5-1 and TRBJ1-1, with 9 bases identical to TRBD1. Sequenced sample: naive CD4+ T cells from PBMCs. Stated subset: CD45RA+ positively selected. The receptor comes from a man aged 18 to 35 in good health. Some clones in this sample may be carry-over from other donors' samples. Written as DNA, the CDR3 is TGCGCCAGCAGCTTCGGACAGGGGTGGACTGAAGCTTTCTTT. It encodes CASSFGQGWTEAFF.